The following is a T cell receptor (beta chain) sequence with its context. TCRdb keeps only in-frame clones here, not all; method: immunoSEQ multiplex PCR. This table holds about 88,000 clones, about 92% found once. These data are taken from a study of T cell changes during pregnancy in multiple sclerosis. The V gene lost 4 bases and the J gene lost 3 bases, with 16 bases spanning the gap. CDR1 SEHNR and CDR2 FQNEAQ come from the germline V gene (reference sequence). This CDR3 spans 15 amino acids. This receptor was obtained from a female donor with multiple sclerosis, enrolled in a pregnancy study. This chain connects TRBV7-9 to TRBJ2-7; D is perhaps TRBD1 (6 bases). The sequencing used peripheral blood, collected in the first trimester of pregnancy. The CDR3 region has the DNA TGTGCCAGCAGCTCCCACCGGGACACGTACTACGAGCAGTACTTC. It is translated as CASSSHRDTYYEQYF. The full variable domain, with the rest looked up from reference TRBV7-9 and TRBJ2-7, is DTGVSQNPRHKITKRGQNVTFRCDPISEHNRLYWYRQTLGQGPEFLTYFQNEAQLEKSRLLSDRFSAERPKGSFSTLEIQRTEQGDSAMYLCASSSHRDTYYEQYFGPGTRLTVT.